This note documents a single TCR beta chain sequence. The data originate from a study of blood T cell repertoires in COVID-19. Looked up from germline, CDR1 is MDHEN and CDR2 is SYDVKM. This CDR3 is built from 12 residues. The ends were cut back, 9 bases at V and 13 bases at J, with 19 bases in the middle. Original handling: Reference gene primer amplification gave nucleated cell count estimates. Using immunoSEQ multiplex PCR, the repertoire was profiled, and TCRdb retains in-frame clones only, with some absent. The V and J calls and clone size come from that table; D and trimming were worked out from the DNA. The data hold 250,000 to 300,000 clones, with approximately 86% observed a single time.

What was sequenced was peripheral blood. The TCR sequence derives from a woman between 65 and 79 years old with COVID-19, enrolled during active disease. The chain couples TRBV28 to TRBJ1-5; TRBD1 might be the D (5 bases). The CDR3 coding sequence is TGTGCCAGTCTAACGGGGAGTCGGGGGCAGCATTTT. Translation gives CASLTGSRGQHF. The complete variable domain, with remaining parts taken from reference TRBV28 and TRBJ1-5, reads DVKVTQSSRYLVKRTGEKVFLECVQDMDHENMFWYRQDPGLGLRLIYFSYDVKMKEKGDIPEGYSVSREKKERFSLILESASTNQTSMYLCASLTGSRGQHFGDGTRLSIL.